The 28 T cell receptor beta chains in this list originate from one sample, sequenced in a study of T cell responses to AZD1222 COVID-19 vaccine. The repertoire was sequenced with immunoSEQ multiplex PCR; TCRdb's copy has only in-frame clones and lacks some. Among approximately 150,000 clones listed, 70% to 90% were seen once. The material was peripheral blood, obtained 28 days after the second dose of the MenACWY control vaccine. The receptor set was obtained from an adult who received the MenACWY meningococcal vaccine as a control.

This clone appeared a single time. This chain links TRBV19 with TRBJ1-1; weak D call: TRBD1 (5 bases). This CDR3 contains 13 residues. V was cut by 9 bases and J by 5 bases, with 16 bases left in between. Germline V CDR1 and CDR2: LNHDA, SQIVND (reference sequence). The CDR3 nucleotides read TGTGCCAGCGGGACCCCAGGGTCAACTGAAGCTTTCTTT. It specifies CASGTPGSTEAFF.

This clone has just one count. V usage is TRBV6-6 and J usage is TRBJ1-2; TRBD1 might be the D (5 bases). V was clipped by 6 bases and J by 8 bases, with 16 bases between them. In germline, CDR1 is MNHNY, CDR2 SVGAGI (reference sequence). This CDR3 is 13 amino acids long. The CDR3 DNA reads TGTGCCAGCAGCCACGACAGTCTTTCCGGCTACACCTTC. This codes for CASSHDSLSGYTF.

This chain links TRBV28 with TRBJ1-4; 9 bases fit TRBD1. Germline CDR1 MDHEN, CDR2 SYDVKM. The CDR3 consists of 12 residues. Unmatched junction bases numbered 2, after V lost 6 bases and J lost 9 bases. Here the CDR3 DNA reads TGTGCCAGCAGGACAGGGGGGAAAAAACTGTTTTTT. It encodes CASRTGGKKLFF.

The V and J genes are TRBV4-2 and TRBJ2-1; D is unresolved. Germline V gene sequence: CDR1 LGHNA, CDR2 YNFKEQ. The CDR3 is 17 amino acids. V lost 5 bases and J lost 2, with 19 bases in between. The DNA of the CDR3 is TGTGCCAGCAGCGCAAGTACTGGGATCGGAGCCTACAATGAGCAGTTCTTC. Residues: CASSASTGIGAYNEQFF.

This clone was seen a few times. The chain recombines TRBV28 with TRBJ2-7; D is unclear. CDR1 is MDHEN, CDR2 SYDVKM, per germline. The CDR3 has 12 residues. V shed 2 bases and J shed 2 bases, with 4 bases lying between them. The CDR3 nucleotides read TGTGCCAGCAGTTTAGGCGCCTACGAGCAGTACTTC. This encodes CASSLGAYEQYF.

The J gene is TRBJ2-1, the V gene TRBV28; D ambiguous. The CDR3 consists of 16 residues. Germline assignment: CDR1 MDHEN and CDR2 SYDVKM. Trimming shortened V by 8 bases and J by 5 bases, and 22 bases separated the two germline ends. CDR3 residues: CASLLGGISSNNEQFF. In DNA, the CDR3 is TGTGCCAGCCTTTTAGGCGGCATATCCAGCAACAATGAGCAGTTCTTC.

V and J are TRBV4-1 and TRBJ2-2, with TRBD2 matching 10 bases. CDR3 size: 17 residues. The V gene end was trimmed by 0 bases and the J gene end by 4 bases; junction bases not matched to a gene: 5. Germline V lookup: CDR1 MGHRA, CDR2 YSYEKL. This chain's CDR3 is CASSQDSSGRATGELFF. In DNA form, the CDR3 reads TGCGCCAGCAGCCAAGATTCCAGCGGGAGGGCCACCGGGGAGCTGTTTTTT.

The rearrangement links TRBV6-5 to TRBJ2-3; TRBD2 is a possible D gene (6 bases). V lost 0 bases and J lost 1, with 11 bases in between. The CDR3 consists of 16 residues. The germline CDR1 and CDR2 sequences are MNHEY and SVGAGI. For the CDR3, the DNA is TGTGCCAGCAGTTACTCCTGGGGGGTCGGCACAGATACGCAGTATTTT. As protein: CASSYSWGVGTDTQYF.

This chain uses TRBV7-9 with TRBJ2-1, with no clear D. The CDR3 runs to 12 residues. CDR1 is SEHNR, CDR2 FQNEAQ, per germline (reference sequence). V shed 4 bases and J shed 7 bases, with 8 bases lying between them. The CDR3 DNA sequence: TGTGCCAGCAGCTACTCTGGGAATGAGCAGTTCTTC. Encoded protein: CASSYSGNEQFF.

The chain links TRBV5-6 to TRBJ2-7; D is ambiguous. Looked up from germline, CDR1 is SGHDT and CDR2 is YYEEEE. Trimming left V 5 bases short and J 6 bases short, with 9 bases between. This CDR3 is built from 11 residues. The CDR3 region is CASSIGPEQYF. The CDR3 DNA sequence: TGTGCCAGCAGTATCGGTCCCGAGCAGTACTTC.

This rearrangement joins TRBV27 to TRBJ2-2; D could derive from TRBD1 or TRBD2 (6 bases each). This CDR3 region has 18 residues. Germline V gives CDR1 MNHEY, CDR2 SMNVEV (reference sequence). V was pared by 6 bases and J by 4 bases, with 24 bases between. The CDR3 sequence: CASRTGVMDSRTTGELFF. CDR3 sequence (DNA): TGTGCCAGCAGGACGGGGGTAATGGACAGTCGTACCACCGGGGAGCTGTTTTTT.

The V and J genes are TRBV2 and TRBJ1-1, with D possibly TRBD1 on 6 matching bases. The CDR3 is 15 residues long. Germline V lookup: CDR1 SNHLY, CDR2 FYNNEI. Deletions cut 1 base from V and 1 base from J, with 10 bases between. CDR3 DNA sequence: TGTGCCAGCAGTGAAGTGTTGACAGGGAACACTGAAGCTTTCTTT. It specifies CASSEVLTGNTEAFF.

The rearrangement uses TRBV28 and TRBJ2-7; 11 bases align to TRBD2. The CDR3 spans 15 residues. V lost 6 bases, J lost 2 bases, and 6 bases stayed unmatched. From germline, CDR1 is MDHEN and CDR2 SYDVKM. This CDR3 reads CASRISGRAPYEQYF. CDR3 sequence (DNA): TGTGCCAGCAGAATTAGCGGGAGGGCCCCCTACGAGCAGTACTTC.

The rearrangement uses TRBV14 and TRBJ1-1; D is undetermined. V lost 4 bases to trimming and J lost 0 bases, with 12 bases between them. The CDR3 has 15 residues. Germline V gene data show CDR1 as SGHDN and CDR2 as FVKESK. The CDR3 bases are TGTGCCAGCAGCCCCGGTGAAGGGTTGAACACTGAAGCTTTCTTT. Protein: CASSPGEGLNTEAFF.

This clone was seen only once. This chain uses TRBV7-9 with TRBJ2-1; 11 bases map to TRBD2. V trimming: 4 bases; J trimming: 7 bases; junction bases outside the gene matches: 6. The CDR3 has 15 residues. Per germline, CDR1 SEHNR and CDR2 FQNEAQ (reference sequence). This CDR3 reads CASSYRTSGHNEQFF. The CDR3 DNA reads as TGTGCCAGCAGCTACAGGACTAGCGGGCATAATGAGCAGTTCTTC.

The chain employs TRBV12-3 or TRBV12-4 and TRBJ2-7; D not resolved. V dropped 6 bases and J dropped 2 bases, with 11 bases sitting between them. This CDR3 comprises 13 residues. CDR3 sequence: CASRVGGTYEQYF. The CDR3 region has the DNA TGTGCCAGCAGGGTGGGCGGCACCTACGAGCAGTACTTC.

In its sample, this clone was seen a few times. The J gene is TRBJ1-6, the V gene TRBV28; D is unclear. CDR1 is MDHEN, CDR2 SYDVKM, per germline. This CDR3 spans 12 amino acids. Trimming removed 5 bases from V and 10 bases from J, with 9 bases in between. This CDR3 is CASSPPGSPLHF. CDR3 in DNA: TGTGCCAGCAGTCCTCCGGGGTCACCCCTCCACTTT.

The chain employs TRBV2 and TRBJ2-6, with TRBD1 matching 7 bases. Germline-derived CDR1 and CDR2 are SNHLY and FYNNEI. This CDR3 has 15 amino acids. V lost 3 bases, J lost 7 bases, and 6 bases stayed unmatched. CDR3 nucleotides: TGTGCCAGCAGTGACCACAGGGGTGCCGCCAACGTCCTGACTTTC. Translating gives CASSDHRGAANVLTF.

The chain recombines TRBV30 with TRBJ1-5; possibly TRBD1 for D (6 bases). Germline CDR1 GTSNPN, CDR2 SVGIG (reference sequence). Between the trimmed V and J ends, which lost 2 bases and 5 bases, there was a span of 10 bases. This CDR3 region has 13 residues. CDR3 protein: CAWSNRVHQPQHF. CDR3 sequence (DNA): TGTGCCTGGAGTAACAGGGTCCATCAGCCCCAGCATTTT.

This chain links TRBV27 with TRBJ2-1, with TRBD2 as a possible D gene (5 bases). This CDR3 has 15 amino acids. Germline CDR1 is MNHEY and CDR2 is SMNVEV (reference sequence). V gave up 2 bases and J gave up 3 bases, with 11 bases separating them. The CDR3 here is CASSLLAGLYNEQFF. Written as DNA, the CDR3 is TGTGCCAGCAGTTTACTCGCGGGCCTCTACAATGAGCAGTTCTTC.

This chain joins TRBV30 and TRBJ1-1; D is possibly TRBD1 (5 bases). Germline V lookup: CDR1 GTSNPN, CDR2 SVGIG (reference sequence). V was cut by 3 bases and J by 5 bases, with 10 bases left in between. This CDR3 contains 12 residues. CDR3 nucleotide sequence: TGTGCCTGGAGGGATGGGGGAACTGAAGCTTTCTTT. Translating gives CAWRDGGTEAFF.

The rearrangement links TRBV4-1 to TRBJ2-1, with 7 bases fitting TRBD2. The ends lost 3 bases at V and 0 bases at J; junction bases unmatched: 8. This CDR3 contains 17 residues. Germline lookup yields CDR1 MGHRA and CDR2 YSYEKL. The CDR3 loop reads CASSQSGGGSSYNEQFF. Here the CDR3 DNA reads TGCGCCAGCAGCCAGAGCGGAGGCGGGAGCTCCTACAATGAGCAGTTCTTC.

In nucleotides, the CDR3 is TGTGCCAGCAGCCCTAGCCGAGCAGGGTATTTCTCCTACGAGCAGTACTTC. Amino acid sequence: CASSPSRAGYFSYEQYF. The chain employs TRBV21-1 and TRBJ2-7. TRBV21-1 is designated a pseudogene. The CDR3 consists of 17 residues.

The chain uses TRBV5-8 and TRBJ1-4; perhaps TRBD1 as D (6 bases). The CDR3 covers 16 residues. V lost 0 bases, J lost 7 bases, and 16 bases lay in between. Germline CDR1 reads SGHTS; CDR2 reads YDEGEE. This CDR3 reads CASSLDSPGAAEKLFF. The CDR3 DNA is TGTGCCAGCAGCTTGGATTCCCCGGGGGCAGCTGAAAAACTGTTTTTT.

The chain joins TRBV27 to TRBJ1-2, with D uncertain. From germline, CDR1 is MNHEY and CDR2 SMNVEV (reference sequence). V was cut by 4 bases and J by 6 bases, with 9 bases left in between. The CDR3 runs to 12 residues. The CDR3 DNA is TGTGCCAGCAGTTCCCTGATTGATGGCTACACCTTC. Encoded protein: CASSSLIDGYTF.

The rearrangement links TRBV7-9 to TRBJ2-5; D is unclear. The CDR3 is 17 amino acids. Trimming shortened V by 2 bases and J by 0 bases, and 16 bases separated the two germline ends. Germline loops: CDR1 SEHNR, CDR2 FQNEAQ (reference sequence). CDR3 protein: CASSLRSSLSHQETQYF. The CDR3, as DNA: TGTGCCAGCAGCTTACGGTCCTCTCTGTCGCACCAAGAGACCCAGTACTTC. The whole variable domain, remainder taken from reference TRBV7-9 and TRBJ2-5, is DTGVSQNPRHKITKRGQNVTFRCDPISEHNRLYWYRQTLGQGPEFLTYFQNEAQLEKSRLLSDRFSAERPKGSFSTLEIQRTEQGDSAMYLCASSLRSSLSHQETQYFGPGTRLLVL.

J is TRBJ2-5 and V is TRBV6-5, with a weak D call TRBD2 (5 bases). Looked up from germline, CDR1 is MNHEY and CDR2 is SVGAGI. The CDR3 consists of 15 residues. V dropped 0 bases and J dropped 5 bases, with 13 bases sitting between them. For the CDR3, the DNA is TGTGCCAGCAGTTACTCGCGCTATTCGGGGGAGACCCAGTACTTC. Protein: CASSYSRYSGETQYF.

The chain employs TRBV28 and TRBJ2-7; 7 bases match TRBD1. This CDR3 spans 14 amino acids. Trimming took 2 bases from V and 2 from J; bases not matched to a gene: 3. CDR1 MDHEN and CDR2 SYDVKM come from the germline V gene. The DNA of the CDR3 is TGTGCCAGCAGTTTAACAGGGGAGACCTACGAGCAGTACTTC. Translating it yields CASSLTGETYEQYF.